This section outlines one T cell receptor beta chain sequence together with its context. TCRdb called the RT-PCR reads again in MiXCR, with one record for every CDR3 protein. The data contain just over 55,000 distinct CDR3 sequences, roughly 14% of them seen just once; the ten biggest clones take up around 30%. The data stem from a study of patients and donors after allogeneic stem cell transplantation. The CDR3 totals 14 residues. The junction had 3 bases not matched to a gene; V was cut back by 2 bases and J by 6 bases. In germline, CDR1 is LNHDA, CDR2 SQIVND (reference sequence). The chain employs TRBV19 and TRBJ2-7, with TRBD2 matching 11 bases. Sequences were obtained from blood, either unsorted or a sorted T cell fraction (not recorded which). The source of this sequence is a human donor who was either an allogeneic HSCT recipient or a stem cell or donor lymphocyte infusion donor (not recorded which). It is not recorded whose cells these are; they may come from a transplant donor. CDR3: CASSISLAGVEQYF. In DNA, the CDR3 is TGTGCCAGTAGTATATCACTAGCGGGAGTCGAGCAGTACTTC. Combining the CDR3 with reference TRBV19 and TRBJ2-7 gives the whole variable domain DGGITQSPKYLFRKEGQNVTLSCEQNLNHDAMYWYRQDPGQGLRLIYYSQIVNDFQKGDIAEGYSVSREKKESFPLTVTSAQKNPTAFYLCASSISLAGVEQYFGPGTRLTVT.